Presented here are 31 T cell receptor beta chains from one specimen sequenced in a study of beta chain features in type 1 diabetes. Sequenced material consisted of expressed TCRB transcripts (all of the isolated RNA was reverse transcribed). Data came from immunoSEQ multiplex PCR; TCRdb stores just in-frame clones and leaves some out. This table has around 180,000 clones, 10% to 15% appearing once. Sequenced sample: central memory CD4+ T cells from blood. These receptors all stem from a young woman in good health.

This clone was detected only a few times. The V and J genes are TRBV7-9 and TRBJ1-4; D ambiguous. The CDR3 totals 15 residues. Between the trimmed V and J ends, which lost 1 base and 7 bases, there was a span of 13 bases. In germline, CDR1 is SEHNR, CDR2 FQNEAQ (reference sequence). CDR3 bases: TGTGCCAGCAGCTTAGTAGGAGGAGGAGGTGAAAAACTGTTTTTT. Its translation: CASSLVGGGGEKLFF.

The chain links TRBV28 to TRBJ2-7, with D tentatively TRBD1 (6 bases). V lost 2 bases, J lost 5 bases, and 7 bases lay in between. There are 12 residues in the CDR3. Germline CDR1 reads MDHEN; CDR2 reads SYDVKM. This CDR3 is CASSLQGNEQYF. For the CDR3, the DNA is TGTGCCAGCAGTTTACAGGGGAACGAGCAGTACTTC.

This clone showed up just a few times. The chain links TRBV28 to TRBJ2-7; 10 bases agree with TRBD1. The CDR3 totals 15 residues. The junction had 6 bases not matched to a gene; V was cut back by 5 bases and J by 2 bases. Looked up from germline, CDR1 is MDHEN and CDR2 is SYDVKM. In DNA form, the CDR3 reads TGTGCCAGCAGTCTAAGGACAGGGGGGGCCTACGAGCAGTACTTC. Translation: CASSLRTGGAYEQYF.

This chain uses TRBV30 with TRBJ2-5, with D tentatively TRBD1 (6 bases). The V gene's germline CDR1 is GTSNPN and CDR2 SVGIG (reference sequence). The CDR3 totals 14 residues. Trimming left V 3 bases short and J 2 bases short, with 13 bases between. CDR3 in DNA: TGTGCCTGGAGGAGGGGGAGATATCAAGAGACCCAGTACTTC. Translated: CAWRRGRYQETQYF.

CDR3 protein: CAWSVGLTGKSYEQYF. Here the CDR3 DNA reads TGTGCCTGGAGTGTTGGGTTGACAGGAAAATCCTACGAGCAGTACTTC. The chain combines TRBV30 with TRBJ2-7; TRBD1 might be the D (6 bases). CDR1 and CDR2 from the germline V gene are GTSNPN and SVGIG (reference sequence). The V end lost 0 bases, the J end lost 1 base, and 16 bases lay between the germline ends. The CDR3 runs 16 residues.

This clone was picked up a small number of times. CDR3 sequence (DNA): TGTGCCAGCAGCCAAGATTGGGCGGGAGCATACTACAATGAGCAGTTCTTC. Translation: CASSQDWAGAYYNEQFF. The V and J genes are TRBV4-2 and TRBJ2-1, with 7 positions matching TRBD2. Germline V CDR1 and CDR2: LGHNA, YNFKEQ. The CDR3 is made up of 17 amino acids. V lost 0 bases, J lost 3 bases, and 8 bases stayed unmatched.

This chain connects TRBV19 to TRBJ1-5; 9 nucleotides line up with TRBD1. The V gene end was trimmed by 11 bases and the J gene end by 5 bases; junction bases not matched to a gene: 7. Germline V gene data show CDR1 as LNHDA and CDR2 as SQIVND (reference sequence). The CDR3 spans 13 residues. The CDR3 bases are TGTGCCGGTTCGGACAGGGGACATCAGCCCCAGCATTTT. Amino acid sequence: CAGSDRGHQPQHF.

The V call is TRBV7-9, the J call TRBJ1-5; 8 nucleotides agree with TRBD1. V lost 5 bases and J lost 7; bases outside the gene matches: 7. The CDR3 totals 14 residues. CDR1 is SEHNR, CDR2 FQNEAQ, per germline (reference sequence). CDR3 sequence reads: CASSPRTGYQPQHF. The CDR3 DNA reads as TGTGCCAGCAGCCCACGGACAGGGTACCAGCCCCAGCATTTT.

This clone was counted only a few times. The chain carries TRBV30 and TRBJ1-1; a weak D match, TRBD1 (6 bases). Per the germline V gene, CDR1 is GTSNPN and CDR2 is SVGIG (reference sequence). Trimming pared 0 bases from V and 4 bases from J, leaving 12 bases between. This CDR3 has 14 residues. The CDR3 spells CAWSVAQGVTEAFF. The CDR3 nucleotides are TGTGCCTGGAGTGTAGCACAGGGAGTCACTGAAGCTTTCTTT. Full variable domain (remainder filled in from reference TRBV30 and TRBJ1-1): SQTIHQWPATLVQPVGSPLSLECTVEGTSNPNLYWYRQAAGRGLQLLFYSVGIGQISSEVPQNLSASRPQDRQFILSSKKLLLSDSGFYLCAWSVAQGVTEAFFGQGTRLTVV.

The chain uses TRBV28 and TRBJ1-1, with a possible D match to TRBD1 (5 bases). This CDR3 is built from 15 residues. Between the trimmed V and J ends, which lost 5 bases and 0 bases, there was a span of 13 bases. CDR1 and CDR2 from the germline V gene are MDHEN and SYDVKM. CDR3 coding DNA: TGTGCCAGCAGTCCTGCGGGGACCTTGAACACTGAAGCTTTCTTT. Protein product: CASSPAGTLNTEAFF.

In its sample, this clone was seen a few times. The genes are TRBV20-1 and TRBJ2-1; D is unclear. Trimming removed 3 bases at V and 13 bases at J, with 10 bases between. Germline V CDR1 and CDR2: DFQATT, SNEGSKA (reference sequence). CDR3 length equals 10 residues. The CDR3 nucleotides read TGCAGTGCTAGTATCCCTATACAGTTCTTC. Amino acid sequence: CSASIPIQFF.

This clone has only a few counts. The chain uses TRBV5-4 and TRBJ2-1; D uncertain. CDR3 length: 14 residues. The germline CDR1 and CDR2 sequences are SGHNT and YYREEE (reference sequence). Trimming cost V 2 bases and J 6 bases, with 12 bases left between them. This chain's CDR3 is CASSFTLPTNEQFF. The CDR3 DNA is TGTGCCAGCAGCTTCACCCTCCCTACCAATGAGCAGTTCTTC.

In its sample, this clone was seen a few times. The chain employs TRBV28 and TRBJ2-5; 8 bases fit TRBD2. J gave up 5 bases and V 6 bases, and 8 bases lay outside the gene matches. Germline assignment: CDR1 MDHEN and CDR2 SYDVKM. This CDR3 region has 14 residues. CDR3 bases: TGTGCCAGCAGGGAAAGCGGGAGAGACGAGACCCAGTACTTC. It encodes CASRESGRDETQYF.

On this clone itself: Additional DNA sequences in this sample encode the identical CDR3. The V gene is TRBV19, the J gene TRBJ1-1; D is uncertain. The V end lost 6 bases, the J end lost 1 base, and 6 bases lay between the germline ends. CDR3 length: 12 amino acids. CDR1 and CDR2 (germline): LNHDA, SQIVND (reference sequence). Here the CDR3 DNA reads TGTGCCAGTAGCCGGAGGAACACTGAAGCTTTCTTT. Amino acids: CASSRRNTEAFF.

This chain's CDR3 is CASRTSGSGNNEQFF. The CDR3 coding sequence is TGTGCCAGCCGGACTAGCGGGAGCGGTAACAATGAGCAGTTCTTC. V gene TRBV6-5 combines with J gene TRBJ2-1, with 13 bases fitting TRBD2. With V trimmed by 8 bases and J by 5 bases, 6 bases remained unmatched. CDR3 length: 15 residues. Germline loops: CDR1 MNHEY, CDR2 SVGAGI.

The CDR3 region is CATRRGLNTEAFF. Here the CDR3 DNA reads TGTGCCACCCGGCGGGGGTTGAACACTGAAGCTTTCTTT. The chain employs TRBV10-3 and TRBJ1-1; D is possibly TRBD1 (5 bases). Trimming shortened V by 10 bases and J by 0 bases, and 12 bases separated the two germline ends. CDR3 size: 13 residues. Germline loops: CDR1 ENHRY, CDR2 SYGVKD.

This clone was observed a handful of times. The chain uses TRBV18 and TRBJ1-5; perhaps TRBD1 as D (6 bases). The germline V gene encodes CDR1 KGHSH and CDR2 LQKENI. V was clipped by 6 bases and J by 7 bases, with 16 bases between them. The CDR3 sequence is 14 residues long. The CDR3 DNA reads as TGTGCCAGCTCCCCCAATGGGGGGGCCCAGCCCCAGCATTTT. This codes for CASSPNGGAQPQHF.

J is TRBJ2-5 and V is TRBV5-1, with TRBD2 identical over 7 bases. After removal of 3 bases from V and 1 base from J, the junction contained 6 bases not matched to a gene. The V gene's germline CDR1 is SGHRS and CDR2 YFSETQ. The length of the CDR3 is 15 residues. This CDR3 reads CASSSAGLTQETQYF. Here the CDR3 DNA reads TGCGCCAGCAGCTCGGCGGGACTAACCCAAGAGACCCAGTACTTC.

J is TRBJ1-2 and V is TRBV28, with TRBD1 identical over 9 bases. The ends lost 4 bases at V and 1 base at J; junction bases unmatched: 1. CDR1 is MDHEN and CDR2 is SYDVKM in the germline V gene. The CDR3 covers 14 residues. The CDR3 loop is CASSSGQGNYGYTF. CDR3 in DNA: TGTGCCAGCAGTTCGGGACAGGGTAACTATGGCTACACCTTC.

This chain links TRBV7-9 with TRBJ2-5; 11 nucleotides agree with TRBD2. Germline CDR1 is SEHNR and CDR2 is FQNEAQ (reference sequence). The V segment lost 4 bases and the J segment 4 bases; nucleotides outside the gene matches: 8. There are 16 residues in the CDR3. This CDR3 reads CASSSLAGVRGETQYF. The CDR3 DNA follows: TGTGCCAGCAGCTCACTAGCGGGAGTACGAGGAGAGACCCAGTACTTC.

This clone was recorded many times. The V and J genes are TRBV7-2 and TRBJ1-1; D is ambiguous. The CDR3 runs to 12 residues. Trimming took 5 bases from V and 4 from J, leaving 8 bases between them. The V gene's germline CDR1 is SGHTA and CDR2 FQGNSA. The CDR3 nucleotides are TGTGCCAGCAGCGCGTTATTCACTGAAGCTTTCTTT. This encodes CASSALFTEAFF.

Many counts were recorded for this clone. The gene calls are TRBV21-1 and TRBJ2-1; the table names TRBD2, a call not compared with the DNA. TRBV21-1 is a pseudogene. The CDR3 runs 14 residues. CDR3 loop: CASILAVVLDEQFF. CDR3 sequence (DNA): TGTGCCAGCATACTAGCGGTAGTTCTCGATGAGCAGTTCTTC.

This clone was detected ten times or more. The sample has other DNA sequences that encode this CDR3 too. This rearrangement joins TRBV5-4 to TRBJ2-5, with unresolved D. Germline CDR1 SGHNT, CDR2 YYREEE (reference sequence). Trimming left V 1 base short and J 2 bases short, with 3 bases between. This CDR3 region has 12 residues. The DNA of the CDR3 is TGTGCCAGCAGCTTGTCACAAGAGACCCAGTACTTC. It encodes CASSLSQETQYF.

The chain carries TRBV5-1 and TRBJ2-1; no reliable D call. The germline V gene encodes CDR1 SGHRS and CDR2 YFSETQ. CDR3 size: 14 residues. V was cut by 7 bases and J by 4 bases, with 15 bases left in between. CDR3 sequence: CASGSESLYNEQFF. In nucleotides, the CDR3 is TGCGCCAGCGGCTCGGAGTCTTTGTACAATGAGCAGTTCTTC.

This chain links TRBV2 with TRBJ2-5; 9 bases are a match to TRBD2. Germline lookup yields CDR1 SNHLY and CDR2 FYNNEI. The ends lost 5 bases at V and 5 bases at J; junction bases unmatched: 6. The CDR3 runs to 14 residues. The CDR3 DNA follows: TGTGCCAGCAGTTTACTAGCGGGCTCTGAGACCCAGTACTTC. Protein sequence: CASSLLAGSETQYF.

This clone was counted between two and nine times. The rearrangement joins TRBV7-2 to TRBJ2-7; D gene uncertain. Trimming took off 0 bases at V and 3 bases at J, with 15 bases between the two ends. Germline CDR1 and CDR2: SGHTA and FQGNSA. The CDR3 has 16 residues. CDR3: CASSLASGQAYYEQYF. The CDR3 DNA reads TGTGCCAGCAGCTTAGCGAGTGGTCAGGCCTACTACGAGCAGTACTTC. Filled out from reference TRBV7-2 and TRBJ2-7, the complete variable domain reads GAGVSQSPSNKVTEKGKDVELRCDPISGHTALYWYRQSLGQGLEFLIYFQGNSAPDKSGLPSDRFSAERTGGSVSTLTIQRTQQEDSAVYLCASSLASGQAYYEQYFGPGTRLTVT.

This sequence joins TRBV5-5 and TRBJ2-7; TRBD1 might be the D (6 bases). The CDR3 extends over 15 amino acids. Trimming pared 4 bases from V and 4 bases from J, leaving 18 bases between. Germline loops: CDR1 SGHKS, CDR2 YYEKEE (reference sequence). The CDR3, as DNA: TGTGCCAGCAGCATATACAGGGACAAAAGTTACGAGCAGTACTTC. This translates into CASSIYRDKSYEQYF.

This clone showed up just a few times. The same CDR3 arises from other DNA sequences in this sample as well. The genes are TRBV29-1 and TRBJ1-1; 7 bases are shared with TRBD1. From germline, CDR1 is SQVTM and CDR2 ANQGSEA. CDR3 length: 13 residues. Trimming at V came to 6 bases and at J to 0 bases, leaving 4 bases not matched to a gene. The CDR3 here is CSVTGQMNTEAFF. CDR3 in DNA: TGCAGCGTGACGGGACAGATGAACACTGAAGCTTTCTTT.

J is TRBJ1-2 and V is TRBV30; the match to TRBD1 covers 7 bases. The CDR3 is made up of 13 amino acids. V gave up 0 bases and J gave up 8 bases; unmatched junction bases: 6. In germline, CDR1 is GTSNPN, CDR2 SVGIG (reference sequence). The CDR3 DNA sequence: TGTGCCTGGAGTGTAAGGACACAGGGGGGCTACACCTTC. Translation gives CAWSVRTQGGYTF.

The rearrangement links TRBV9 to TRBJ1-2, with a tentative D call TRBD1 (6 bases). V lost 4 bases, J lost 1 base, and 8 bases lay in between. The CDR3 extends over 13 amino acids. Germline V gives CDR1 SGDLS, CDR2 YYNGEE. In DNA, the CDR3 is TGTGCCAGCAGCCCACAGGGTAACTATGGCTACACCTTC. This translates into CASSPQGNYGYTF.

J is TRBJ2-5 and V is TRBV6-1, with D possibly TRBD1 on 5 matching bases. CDR1 is MNHNS, CDR2 SASEGT, per germline. V gave up 7 bases and J gave up 4 bases, with 19 bases separating them. The CDR3 runs to 15 residues. In DNA form, the CDR3 reads TGTGCCAGCACCCCTGGGCTAAGGGGCGTAGAGACCCAGTACTTC. It encodes CASTPGLRGVETQYF.